Each of the 8 T cell receptor beta chains below was sequenced from the same sample in a study of blood T cells in healthy people across ages (dated by TCRdb to 2014 to 2015). Library preparation employed 5' RACE. The instrument was an Illumina HiSeq 2500. A second roughly 7 to 12 cycle PCR used a sample-barcoded 5' primer and a J-beta primer mix. Using fastp at Q25 and MiXCR, TCRdb reprocessed the public reads and kept productive beta chains. Here each entry gathers all rows of one CDR3 protein and keeps the most common genes and DNA. This sample is represented by over 600,000 distinct CDR3 sequences; 40% to 45% of them were singletons. About 30% of the sample comes from the top ten. The sequenced sample consisted of blood. The receptors stem from a man at least 80 years old in good health.

This clonotype was counted between two and nine times. V gene TRBV7-8 combines with J gene TRBJ1-2; 8 bases fit TRBD1. Looked up from germline, CDR1 is SGHVS and CDR2 is FQNEAQ. The length of the CDR3 is 15 residues. V dropped 5 bases and J dropped 0; count of bases not matched to a gene: 5. DNA for the CDR3: TGTGCCAGCAGCCCCCGACAGGGGCCTAACTATGGCTACACCTTC. It translates to CASSPRQGPNYGYTF. The complete variable domain, with remaining parts taken from reference TRBV7-8 and TRBJ1-2, reads GAGVSQSPRYKVAKRGQDVALRCDPISGHVSLFWYQQALGQGPEFLTYFQNEAQLDKSGLPSDRFFAERPEGSVSTLKIQRTQQEDSAVYLCASSPRQGPNYGYTFGSGTRLTVV.

Only a few counts were recorded for this clonotype. V and J are TRBV18 and TRBJ1-1, with D possibly TRBD1 on 5 matching bases. V was trimmed by 1 base and J by 1 base, leaving 13 bases between them. Germline V gives CDR1 KGHSH, CDR2 LQKENI. The CDR3 is 16 amino acids. DNA of the CDR3: TGTGCCAGCTCACCACGTCAGGGAGAGGGGAACACTGAAGCTTTCTTT. Translating gives CASSPRQGEGNTEAFF.

Concerning this clonotype: At one end the junction does not follow the germline gene, possibly because of a read error. This chain links TRBV5-5 with TRBJ1-2; D is unresolved. This CDR3 contains 15 residues. Germline lookup yields CDR1 SGHKS and CDR2 YYEKEE (reference sequence). CDR3 in DNA: TGTGCCTGCAGCTTCGTGAGGCAGGCGTCCCATGGCTACACCTTC. This codes for CACSFVRQASHGYTF.

The chain recombines TRBV19 with TRBJ2-3, with TRBD1 matching over 9 bases. The CDR3 sequence is 16 residues long. CDR1 is LNHDA, CDR2 SQIVND, per germline (reference sequence). The junction had 7 bases not matched to a gene; V was cut back by 5 bases and J by 1 base. The CDR3 nucleotides read TGTGCCAGTAGTCCCCTCCGGACAGGGGGCACAGATACGCAGTATTTT. Amino acid sequence: CASSPLRTGGTDTQYF.

The chain couples TRBV7-2 to TRBJ2-1; the match to TRBD1 covers 8 bases. This CDR3 spans 14 amino acids. The germline V gene has CDR1 SGHTA and CDR2 FQGNSA. The V gene end was trimmed by 4 bases and the J gene end by 7 bases; junction bases not matched to a gene: 6. The CDR3 reads CASSSDRARNEQFF. Here the CDR3 DNA reads TGTGCCAGCAGCTCGGACAGGGCGAGGAATGAGCAGTTCTTC. Looking up the rest from reference TRBV7-2 and TRBJ2-1 gives the full variable domain: GAGVSQSPSNKVTEKGKDVELRCDPISGHTALYWYRQSLGQGLEFLIYFQGNSAPDKSGLPSDRFSAERTGGSVSTLTIQRTQQEDSAVYLCASSSDRARNEQFFGPGTRLTVL.

This chain joins TRBV27 and TRBJ1-2, with 10 positions matching TRBD1. Germline loops: CDR1 MNHEY, CDR2 SMNVEV (reference sequence). The CDR3 is 14 amino acids. After removal of 4 bases from V and 7 bases from J, the junction contained 6 bases not matched to a gene. The CDR3 region has the DNA TGTGCCAGCAGTTCCGGACAGGGGGGCCTTGGCTACACCTTC. This encodes CASSSGQGGLGYTF.

V is TRBV5-4 and J is TRBJ1-1; 9 bases map to TRBD1. Looked up from germline, CDR1 is SGHNT and CDR2 is YYREEE (reference sequence). The trim removed 1 base at V and 4 bases at J, leaving 5 bases unmatched. The length of the CDR3 is 15 residues. The CDR3 nucleotides read TGTGCCAGCAGCTTGAACAGGGGGCCGAGCACTGAAGCTTTCTTT. This gives the protein CASSLNRGPSTEAFF. The full variable domain, in which reference TRBV5-4 and TRBJ1-1 provide the parts outside the CDR3, is ETGVTQSPTHLIKTRGQQVTLRCSSQSGHNTVSWYQQALGQGPQFIFQYYREEENGRGNFPPRFSGLQFPNYSSELNVNALELDDSALYLCASSLNRGPSTEAFFGQGTRLTVV.

Notes on this clonotype: One end of the junction fails to match germline, which may point to a read error. The chain is built from TRBV20-1 and TRBJ1-1; D is unresolved. The CDR3 runs 12 residues. CDR1 and CDR2 from the germline V gene are DFQATT and SNEGSKA (reference sequence). The CDR3 region has the DNA TGCAGTGCTAGGGCCCAGAACCCTGAAGCTTTCTTT. It yields the protein CSARAQNPEAFF.